These 28 T cell receptor beta chains were all obtained from the same sample, sequenced in a study of identical twins (TCRdb year 2016). Library preparation was by 5' RACE. The run used an Illumina HiSeq 2000. TCRdb applied fastp at Q25 and MiXCR to the public reads, then kept only in-frame beta chains. All rows with the same CDR3 protein become a single entry with the most common DNA and genes. The sample table records 1.5 million or so distinct CDR3 sequences; under 35% of these occur just once. The top ten clonotypes cover more than 0.25% of the sample. The sequenced sample was cord blood. All receptors derive from a newborn girl in good health.

The rearrangement uses TRBV19 and TRBJ1-1; TRBD1 agrees at 7 bases. The germline gives CDR1 LNHDA, CDR2 SQIVND (reference sequence). This CDR3 region has 14 residues. The trim removed 6 bases at V and 3 bases at J, leaving 7 bases unmatched. The CDR3 nucleotides read TGTGCCAGTAGCCGGACAGGAGGGGACACTGAAGCTTTCTTT. Translating gives CASSRTGGDTEAFF.

This clonotype appeared a few times. At one end the junction does not follow the germline gene, possibly because of a read error. This chain uses TRBV28 with TRBJ2-7; 9 bases fit TRBD2. Germline-derived CDR1 and CDR2 are MDHEN and SYDVKM. The CDR3 covers 15 residues. As DNA, the CDR3 is TGTGCCAGCTGTTTAGCGGGAGAAGGGCGACACGAGCAGTACTTC. Translating it yields CASCLAGEGRHEQYF.

This clonotype was recorded only once. A read error may be the cause here, since a much bigger clone is one base away. The rearrangement links TRBV10-3 to TRBJ1-1, with 7 nucleotides matching TRBD1. The CDR3 is made up of 14 amino acids. CDR1 ENHRY and CDR2 SYGVKD come from the germline V gene. CDR3 coding DNA: TGTGCCGTCAGTGAGAAGGGGGCAAACACTGAAGCTTTCTTT. Translated, it gives CAVSEKGANTEAFF.

The chain couples TRBV7-9 to TRBJ2-3; the D is unclear. The germline V and J ends were trimmed by 5 bases and 0 bases, with 12 bases remaining between them. CDR1 SEHNR and CDR2 FQNEAQ come from the germline V gene (reference sequence). The CDR3 length is 15 residues. This chain's CDR3 is CASSVPSTSTDTQYF. CDR3 coding DNA: TGTGCCAGCAGCGTTCCCTCGACTAGCACAGATACGCAGTATTTT.

The CDR3 DNA reads as TGTGCCAGCAGCTTAGTGACGGGGGGGCCTCACGAGCAGTACTTC. It encodes CASSLVTGGPHEQYF. The rearrangement uses TRBV7-8 and TRBJ2-7; TRBD2 matches 8 bases. Germline loops: CDR1 SGHVS, CDR2 FQNEAQ. The V gene end was trimmed by 1 base and the J gene end by 5 bases; junction bases not matched to a gene: 7. CDR3 length equals 15 residues.

On this clonotype: At one end, the junction sequence differs from germline, possibly due to a read error. The chain couples TRBV18 to TRBJ1-2; a possible D gene is TRBD1 (5 bases). This CDR3 has 15 residues. CDR1 and CDR2 (germline): KGHSH, LQKENI. The CDR3 coding sequence is TGTGGCAGCTCACCACTCAGACTGCAGGGCCATGGCTACACCTTC. Amino acid sequence: CGSSPLRLQGHGYTF.

This clonotype was observed a single time. V and J are TRBV2 and TRBJ1-1; TRBD1 matches at 7 bases. Germline values: CDR1 SNHLY, CDR2 FYNNEI. The CDR3 sequence is 14 residues long. V was pared by 7 bases and J by 1 base, with 6 bases of the junction left unmatched. The CDR3 loop reads CASTVNRGNTEAFF. CDR3 sequence (DNA): TGTGCCAGCACCGTTAACAGGGGGAACACTGAAGCTTTCTTT.

V and J are TRBV4-1 and TRBJ1-4; 7 nucleotides line up with TRBD1. The CDR3 is made up of 16 amino acids. Losses at the gene ends were 2 bases for V and 7 bases for J; bases not matched to a gene: 10. The germline V gene encodes CDR1 MGHRA and CDR2 YSYEKL. The CDR3 region has the DNA TGCGCCAGCAGCCAATTCTTCGACAGGGTTGGTGAAAAACTGTTTTTT. This sequence encodes CASSQFFDRVGEKLFF.

In the case of this clonotype: A much larger clone is a single base away; this may be a read error. The V gene is TRBV4-1, the J gene TRBJ2-7; 7 bases map to TRBD2. V lost 5 bases to trimming and J lost 7 bases; unmatched junction nucleotides: 17. The length of the CDR3 is 16 residues. Germline-derived CDR1 and CDR2 are MGHRA and YSYEKL. This chain's CDR3 is CASSNLGRELGNEQYF. The DNA of the CDR3 is TGCGCCAGCAGCAACTTAGGGCGGGAGTTAGGCAATGAGCAGTACTTC.

The sample holds a few counts of this clonotype. The gene calls are TRBV7-8 and TRBJ2-7, with a possible D match to TRBD1 (5 bases). This CDR3 contains 16 residues. V was pared by 0 bases and J by 1 base, with 13 bases between. Germline lookup yields CDR1 SGHVS and CDR2 FQNEAQ. The CDR3 bases are TGTGCCAGCAGCTTAGCATACGACAGCCGGTCCTACGAGCAGTACTTC. This gives the protein CASSLAYDSRSYEQYF.

The chain links TRBV10-3 to TRBJ2-3; 8 nucleotides align to TRBD2. Germline-derived CDR1 and CDR2 are ENHRY and SYGVKD. Unmatched junction bases numbered 8, after V lost 4 bases and J lost 2 bases. This CDR3 comprises 16 residues. As DNA, the CDR3 is TGTGCCATCAGTGTGTTCAGCGGGGGTTTCACAGATACGCAGTATTTT. Protein product: CAISVFSGGFTDTQYF.

The rearrangement links TRBV3-1 to TRBJ2-1, with 7 bases aligning to TRBD2. The germline V gene encodes CDR1 LGHDT and CDR2 YNNKEL (reference sequence). The CDR3 sequence is 14 residues long. Germline trimming cut 4 bases from V and 7 bases from J; bases unmatched to any gene: 7. The CDR3 here is CASSRLGGSNEQFF. The CDR3 nucleotides are TGTGCCAGCAGCCGCCTGGGCGGGAGTAATGAGCAGTTCTTC.

Points on this clonotype: A clone one base away is much larger, so this may be a read error. The rearrangement uses TRBV11-1 and TRBJ2-4; 9 bases are a match to TRBD2. CDR3 size: 13 residues. Germline-derived CDR1 and CDR2 are SGHAT and FQDESV (reference sequence). CDR3 sequence reads: CASSSSGANIPYF. DNA of the CDR3: TGTGCCAGCAGCTCTAGCGGGGCAAACATTCCGTACTTC.

The chain uses TRBV18 and TRBJ2-4; 12 nucleotides align to TRBD2. Germline CDR1 and CDR2: KGHSH and LQKENI. Trimming at V came to 6 bases and at J to 6 bases, leaving 9 bases not matched to a gene. The CDR3 consists of 16 residues. This CDR3 reads CASSLTSGGSGNIQYF. CDR3 in DNA: TGTGCCAGCTCCCTTACTAGCGGGGGGTCCGGAAACATTCAGTACTTC.

A word on this clonotype: The DNA is left out, because the CDR3 cannot be placed on it with certainty; the CDR3 is given as TCRdb lists it. The chain has TRBV12-3 or TRBV12-4 and TRBJ1-6; the D segment call TRBD1 is taken from the table without a DNA check. 11 amino acids form the CDR3, both terminal residues included. CDR3 protein: CASSILGALHF.

The V and J genes are TRBV5-6 and TRBJ1-1, with 10 bases that match TRBD1. J lost 1 base, V lost 3 bases, and 9 bases had no gene match. This CDR3 spans 17 amino acids. Germline CDR1 reads SGHDT; CDR2 reads YYEEEE. CDR3: CASSSGDRGARNTEAFF. CDR3 nucleotide sequence: TGTGCCAGCAGCTCCGGGGACAGGGGAGCGAGGAACACTGAAGCTTTCTTT.

The chain joins TRBV7-2 to TRBJ2-5, with 8 bases fitting TRBD1. The germline V gene encodes CDR1 SGHTA and CDR2 FQGNSA. After removal of 1 base from V and 6 bases from J, the junction contained 7 bases not matched to a gene. This CDR3 is built from 15 residues. Here the CDR3 reads CASSLERDRGKTQYF. CDR3 bases: TGTGCCAGCAGCTTAGAGCGCGACAGGGGAAAGACCCAGTACTTC. The full variable domain, completed using reference TRBV7-2 and TRBJ2-5, is GAGVSQSPSNKVTEKGKDVELRCDPISGHTALYWYRQSLGQGLEFLIYFQGNSAPDKSGLPSDRFSAERTGGSVSTLTIQRTQQEDSAVYLCASSLERDRGKTQYFGPGTRLLVL.

This clonotype was counted only a few times. The chain carries TRBV4-2 and TRBJ2-4; D is ambiguous. Trimming shortened V by 4 bases and J by 1 base, and 8 bases separated the two germline ends. The CDR3 runs 14 residues. Germline loops: CDR1 LGHNA, CDR2 YNFKEQ. The CDR3 nucleotides are TGTGCCAGCAGCCGGGAAGGGGCCAAAAACATTCAGTACTTC. Translation: CASSREGAKNIQYF.

The chain uses TRBV9 and TRBJ1-1, with 8 nucleotides matching TRBD1. The CDR3 is made up of 12 amino acids. The germline gives CDR1 SGDLS, CDR2 YYNGEE. Trimming cost V 3 bases and J 10 bases; bases outside gene matches: 5. DNA of the CDR3: TGTGCCAGCAGCGCCCCCGGGACAGGAGCTTTCTTT. It yields the protein CASSAPGTGAFF.

The rearrangement uses TRBV12-5 and TRBJ2-1; 12 bases are shared with TRBD2. V lost 0 bases to trimming and J lost 7 bases; unmatched junction nucleotides: 7. The CDR3 spans 17 residues. Per germline, CDR1 LGHNT and CDR2 FRNRAP. The CDR3 coding sequence is TGTGCTAGTGGTTTGGTACTAGCGGGAGGATCGAAGAATGAGCAGTTCTTC. As protein: CASGLVLAGGSKNEQFF.

The chain employs TRBV5-1 and TRBJ2-3; D gene ambiguous. From germline, CDR1 is SGHRS and CDR2 YFSETQ. The CDR3 spans 12 residues. Trimming left V 5 bases short and J 4 bases short, with 8 bases between. CDR3 coding DNA: TGCGCCAGCAGGGCGACCTCAGATACGCAGTATTTT. Protein: CASRATSDTQYF.

This clonotype was observed a few times. The chain uses TRBV7-2 and TRBJ2-4; D may be TRBD2 (6 bases). The J call may be faulty, since TRBJ2-5 better matches the DNA end. The germline V gene encodes CDR1 SGHTA and CDR2 FQGNSA. The CDR3 runs 14 residues. The CDR3 nucleotides read TGTGCCAGCAGCTTAGTGGAGGGGAGAGAGACCCAGTACTTC. Amino acids: CASSLVEGRETQYF.

The rearrangement joins TRBV29-1 to TRBJ2-3; D is possibly TRBD1 or TRBD2 (5 bases each). Germline V gene sequence: CDR1 SQVTM, CDR2 ANQGSEA. The CDR3 has 15 amino acids. Trimming shortened V by 4 bases and J by 1 base, and 15 bases separated the two germline ends. CDR3 bases: TGCAGCGTTGCTCTCGGGCAGGGACGCACAGATACGCAGTATTTT. Amino acids: CSVALGQGRTDTQYF.

V usage is TRBV5-1 and J usage is TRBJ2-5; no definite D call. The CDR3 is made up of 13 amino acids. Trimming removed 1 base from V and 11 bases from J, with 15 bases in between. Germline-derived CDR1 and CDR2 are SGHRS and YFSETQ. As DNA, the CDR3 is TGCGCCAGCAGCTTGTCCCGGGCCCCTGAGCAGTACTTC. Translating gives CASSLSRAPEQYF.

This chain uses TRBV4-2 with TRBJ1-2, with 7 bases identical to TRBD1. Germline assignment: CDR1 LGHNA and CDR2 YNFKEQ. Unmatched junction bases numbered 3, after V lost 0 bases and J lost 2 bases. CDR3 length: 15 amino acids. CDR3 residues: CASSQESGQNYGYTF. The CDR3 nucleotides are TGTGCCAGCAGCCAAGAGTCGGGACAGAACTATGGCTACACCTTC.

This clonotype was found a few times. The chain employs TRBV4-2 and TRBJ2-1; D possibly corresponds to TRBD2 (5 bases). CDR3 length equals 16 residues. The germline V and J ends were trimmed by 1 base and 5 bases, with 15 bases remaining between them. The V gene's germline CDR1 is LGHNA and CDR2 YNFKEQ. The CDR3 here is CASSQGDRGPHNEQFF. Here the CDR3 DNA reads TGTGCCAGCAGCCAAGGGGATCGAGGGCCCCACAATGAGCAGTTCTTC.

This clonotype was recorded a few times. The chain uses TRBV5-1 and TRBJ1-1; the D gene is possibly TRBD1 (6 bases). Germline loops: CDR1 SGHRS, CDR2 YFSETQ. V gave up 2 bases and J gave up 3 bases, with 11 bases separating them. This CDR3 is 14 amino acids long. The chain's CDR3 is CASSFQGSDTEAFF. CDR3 in DNA: TGCGCCAGCAGCTTCCAGGGGTCCGACACTGAAGCTTTCTTT.

The V gene is TRBV10-3, the J gene TRBJ2-1, with TRBD2 matching over 8 bases. The CDR3 sequence is 15 residues long. Germline V gene data show CDR1 as ENHRY and CDR2 as SYGVKD. J was trimmed by 6 bases and V by 7 bases; bases with no gene match: 11. CDR3 region: CAIKPGGPLVNEQFF. DNA of the CDR3: TGTGCCATCAAACCGGGAGGGCCTCTCGTCAATGAGCAGTTCTTC.